Below, 9 T cell receptor beta chains from the same sample are listed, as sequenced in a study of blood T cell repertoires in COVID-19 (TCRdb year 2020). The library was generated by the immunoSEQ multiplex PCR assay. What TCRdb holds here is the immuneACCESS table cut down to in-frame rearrangements. Part of the clones is not present; checked against another copy, under half of the missing clones reflect an unresolved V gene, and the others are unexplained. The sample table shows over 250,000 clones, and approximately 90% are seen once. Roughly 2.3% of the sample goes to the ten largest clones. The source material was peripheral blood. These receptors came from a woman aged 25-40 years with COVID-19, enrolled during active disease.

The count of this clone is one. The rearrangement joins TRBV4-1 to TRBJ2-5; 14 nucleotides match TRBD2. This CDR3 is built from 15 residues. The germline V gene encodes CDR1 MGHRA and CDR2 YSYEKL. Trimming cost V 3 bases and J 5 bases; bases outside gene matches: 2. The CDR3 nucleotides are TGCGCCAGCAGCCACCGACTAGCGGGAGGGGAGACCCAGTACTTC. Its translation is CASSHRLAGGETQYF.

The chain links TRBV5-1 to TRBJ1-3; D remains ambiguous. Germline V gene sequence: CDR1 SGHRS, CDR2 YFSETQ. The CDR3 has 15 residues. V lost 0 bases, J lost 3 bases, and 10 bases lay in between. CDR3 amino acids: CASSLDGAIGNTIYF. The DNA for the CDR3 is TGCGCCAGCAGCTTGGATGGAGCGATTGGAAACACCATATATTTT.

The rearrangement links TRBV10-3 to TRBJ1-2, with 12 bases aligning to TRBD1. The CDR3 contains 15 residues. The germline gives CDR1 ENHRY, CDR2 SYGVKD. Germline trimming cut 3 bases from V and 5 bases from J; bases unmatched to any gene: 4. DNA for the CDR3: TGTGCCATCAGTGATGTGGGACAGGGGGCGTATGGCTACACCTTC. Its translation is CAISDVGQGAYGYTF.

V gene TRBV7-8 combines with J gene TRBJ1-1; 9 nucleotides align to TRBD1. The CDR3 is made up of 15 amino acids. With V trimmed by 5 bases and J by 1 base, 5 bases remained unmatched. Germline V lookup: CDR1 SGHVS, CDR2 FQNEAQ. CDR3 loop: CASSRTGGKNTEAFF. The CDR3 nucleotides are TGTGCCAGCAGCCGAACAGGGGGCAAGAACACTGAAGCTTTCTTT.

The J gene is TRBJ2-7, the V gene TRBV10-3; 8 positions match TRBD1. V lost 0 bases to trimming and J lost 4 bases; unmatched junction nucleotides: 8. The CDR3 is made up of 16 amino acids. Germline-derived CDR1 and CDR2 are ENHRY and SYGVKD. CDR3 residues: CAISESGRQGIYEQYF. The CDR3 DNA reads as TGTGCCATCAGTGAGTCGGGTCGACAGGGGATTTACGAGCAGTACTTC.

V and J are TRBV4-1 and TRBJ2-1, with no clear D. This CDR3 spans 14 amino acids. CDR1 is MGHRA, CDR2 YSYEKL, per germline. V was cut by 0 bases and J by 5 bases, with 8 bases left in between. In DNA, the CDR3 is TGCGCCAGCAGCCAAGAACACAGAGACAATGAGCAGTTCTTC. This translates into CASSQEHRDNEQFF.

This clone was recorded once. The V and J genes are TRBV5-6 and TRBJ2-2; D not certain. Trimming took off 2 bases at V and 1 base at J, with 9 bases between the two ends. This CDR3 is built from 15 residues. Germline lookup yields CDR1 SGHDT and CDR2 YYEEEE. CDR3 in amino acids: CASSFYSKNTGELFF. As DNA, the CDR3 is TGTGCCAGCAGCTTTTACAGCAAGAACACCGGGGAGCTGTTTTTT.

V gene TRBV27 combines with J gene TRBJ1-2; D perhaps matches TRBD1 (5 bases). The V and J ends lost 11 bases and 0 bases respectively, with 13 bases between them. CDR3 length equals 13 residues. The germline V gene has CDR1 MNHEY and CDR2 SMNVEV (reference sequence). DNA for the CDR3: TGTGCCGCGGGGGTTGGGGCTAACTATGGCTACACCTTC. This translates into CAAGVGANYGYTF.

The J gene is TRBJ1-5, the V gene TRBV28, with D uncertain. Trimming shortened V by 10 bases and J by 7 bases, and 14 bases separated the two germline ends. CDR3 size: 12 residues. Germline CDR1 reads MDHEN; CDR2 reads SYDVKM. In DNA, the CDR3 is TGTGCCACAGGCTCCGTTGAGCAGCCCCAGCATTTT. Its protein product is CATGSVEQPQHF.